This T cell receptor beta chain was captured by sequencing in a study of blood T cell repertoires in COVID-19. TCRdb's table, derived via immunoSEQ multiplex PCR, lists solely in-frame clones and lacks some. This table holds some 490,000 clones, less than 90% found once. This CDR3 contains 13 residues. Trimming pared 1 base from V and 11 bases from J, leaving 9 bases between. Input material: PBMCs or T cells enriched from blood (not recorded which). This TCR came from a woman between 55 and 75 years old who had recovered from COVID-19. The chain recombines TRBV12-3 or TRBV12-4 with TRBJ1-6; D is ambiguous. Here the CDR3 DNA reads TGTGCCAGCAGTTTAGAACCAGGAACACCCCTCCACTTT. As protein: CASSLEPGTPLHF.